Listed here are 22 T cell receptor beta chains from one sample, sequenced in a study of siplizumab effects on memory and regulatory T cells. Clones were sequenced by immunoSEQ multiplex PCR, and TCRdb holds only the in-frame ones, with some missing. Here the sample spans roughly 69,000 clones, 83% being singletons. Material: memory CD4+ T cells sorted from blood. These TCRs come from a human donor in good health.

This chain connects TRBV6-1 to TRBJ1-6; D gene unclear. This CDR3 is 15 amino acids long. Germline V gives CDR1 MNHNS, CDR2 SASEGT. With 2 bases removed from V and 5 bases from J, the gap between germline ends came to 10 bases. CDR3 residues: CASSEFGQNNSPLHF. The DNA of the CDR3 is TGTGCCAGCAGTGAATTTGGGCAGAATAATTCACCCCTCCACTTT.

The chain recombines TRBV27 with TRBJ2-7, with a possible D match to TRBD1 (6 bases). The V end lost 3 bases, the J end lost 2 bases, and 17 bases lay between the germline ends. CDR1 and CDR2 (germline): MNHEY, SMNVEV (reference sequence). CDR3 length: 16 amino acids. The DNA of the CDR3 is TGTGCCAGCAGTTTGTACGCGGCAGGGACAACCTACGAGCAGTACTTC. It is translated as CASSLYAAGTTYEQYF.

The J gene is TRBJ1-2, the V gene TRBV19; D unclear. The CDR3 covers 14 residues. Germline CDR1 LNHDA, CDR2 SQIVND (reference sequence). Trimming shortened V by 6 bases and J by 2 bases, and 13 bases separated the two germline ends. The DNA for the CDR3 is TGTGCCAGTAGGGTCAGATTATCGAACTATGGCTACACCTTC. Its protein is CASRVRLSNYGYTF.

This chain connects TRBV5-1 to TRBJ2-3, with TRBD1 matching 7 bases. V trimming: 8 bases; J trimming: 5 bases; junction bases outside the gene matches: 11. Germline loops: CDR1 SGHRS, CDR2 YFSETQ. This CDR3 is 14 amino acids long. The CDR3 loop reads CASKKQGLEDTQYF. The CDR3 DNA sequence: TGCGCCAGTAAGAAACAGGGGCTCGAAGATACGCAGTATTTT.

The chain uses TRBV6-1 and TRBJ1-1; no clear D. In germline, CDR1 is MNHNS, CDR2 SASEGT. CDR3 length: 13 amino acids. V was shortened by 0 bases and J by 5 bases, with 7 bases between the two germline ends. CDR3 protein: CASSEAGGTEAFF. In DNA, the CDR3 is TGTGCCAGCAGTGAAGCGGGAGGGACTGAAGCTTTCTTT.

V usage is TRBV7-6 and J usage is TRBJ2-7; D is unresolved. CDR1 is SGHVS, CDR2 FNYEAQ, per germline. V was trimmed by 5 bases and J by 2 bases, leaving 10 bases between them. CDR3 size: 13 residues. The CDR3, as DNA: TGTGCCAGCAGCCCGGGTGGAACCTACGAGCAGTACTTC. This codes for CASSPGGTYEQYF.

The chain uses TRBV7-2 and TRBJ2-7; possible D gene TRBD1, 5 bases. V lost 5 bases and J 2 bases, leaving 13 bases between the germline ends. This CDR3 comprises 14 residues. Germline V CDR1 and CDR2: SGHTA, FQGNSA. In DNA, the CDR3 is TGTGCCAGCAGCCCTGGTCTCAGGGCCTACGAGCAGTACTTC. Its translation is CASSPGLRAYEQYF.

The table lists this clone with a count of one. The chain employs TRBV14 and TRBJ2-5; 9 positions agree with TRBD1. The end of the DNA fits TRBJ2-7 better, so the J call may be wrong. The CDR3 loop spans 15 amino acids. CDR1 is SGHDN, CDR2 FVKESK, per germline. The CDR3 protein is CASSQITGGSGEQYF. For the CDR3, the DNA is TGTGCCAGCAGCCAAATCACAGGGGGCTCTGGCGAGCAGTACTTC.

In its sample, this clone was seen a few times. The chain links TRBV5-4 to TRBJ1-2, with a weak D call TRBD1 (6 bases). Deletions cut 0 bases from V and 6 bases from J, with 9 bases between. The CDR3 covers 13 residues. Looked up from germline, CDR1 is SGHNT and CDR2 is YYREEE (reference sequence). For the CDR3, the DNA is TGTGCCAGCAGCTTGGAACAGGGTGATGGCTACACCTTC. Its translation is CASSLEQGDGYTF.

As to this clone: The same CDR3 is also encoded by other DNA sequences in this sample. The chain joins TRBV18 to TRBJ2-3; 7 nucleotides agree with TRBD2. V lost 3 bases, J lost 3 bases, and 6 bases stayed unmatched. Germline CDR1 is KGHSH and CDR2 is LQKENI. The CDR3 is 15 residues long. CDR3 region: CASSPSAGLTDTQYF. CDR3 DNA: TGTGCCAGCTCACCTTCAGCGGGGTTGACAGATACGCAGTATTTT.

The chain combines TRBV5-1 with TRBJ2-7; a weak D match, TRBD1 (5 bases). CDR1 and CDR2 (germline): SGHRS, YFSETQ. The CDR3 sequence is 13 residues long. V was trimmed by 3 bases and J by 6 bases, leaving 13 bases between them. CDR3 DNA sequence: TGCGCCAGCAGCTGGCCGACTCAGGGCGAGCAGTACTTC. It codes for CASSWPTQGEQYF.

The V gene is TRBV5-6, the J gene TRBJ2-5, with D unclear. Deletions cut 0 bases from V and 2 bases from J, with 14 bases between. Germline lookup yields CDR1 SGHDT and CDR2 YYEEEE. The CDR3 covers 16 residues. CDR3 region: CASSLGLGSTQETQYF. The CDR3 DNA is TGTGCCAGCAGCTTGGGGCTAGGGTCAACACAAGAGACCCAGTACTTC. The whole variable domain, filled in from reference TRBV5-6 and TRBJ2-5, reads DAGVTQSPTHLIKTRGQQVTLRCSPKSGHDTVSWYQQALGQGPQFIFQYYEEEERQRGNFPDRFSGHQFPNYSSELNVNALLLGDSALYLCASSLGLGSTQETQYFGPGTRLLVL.

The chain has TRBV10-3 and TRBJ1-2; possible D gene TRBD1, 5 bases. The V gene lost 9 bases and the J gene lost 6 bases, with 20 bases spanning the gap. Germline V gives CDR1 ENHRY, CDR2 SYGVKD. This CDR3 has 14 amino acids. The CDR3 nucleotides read TGTGCCATGACGGCCCGCGGGGGAGAAAATGGCTACACCTTC. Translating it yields CAMTARGGENGYTF.

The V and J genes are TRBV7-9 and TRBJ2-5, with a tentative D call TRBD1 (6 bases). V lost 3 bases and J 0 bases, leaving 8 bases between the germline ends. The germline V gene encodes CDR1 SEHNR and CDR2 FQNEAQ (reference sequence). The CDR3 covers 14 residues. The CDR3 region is CASSFGQNQETQYF. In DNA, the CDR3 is TGTGCCAGCAGCTTCGGACAGAACCAAGAGACCCAGTACTTC.

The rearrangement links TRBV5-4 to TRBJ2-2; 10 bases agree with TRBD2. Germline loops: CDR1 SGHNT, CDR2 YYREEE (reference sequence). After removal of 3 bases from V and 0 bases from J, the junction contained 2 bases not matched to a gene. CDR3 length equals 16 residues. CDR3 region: CASSSGLAANTGELFF. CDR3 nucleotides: TGTGCCAGCAGCTCTGGACTAGCGGCGAACACCGGGGAGCTGTTTTTT.

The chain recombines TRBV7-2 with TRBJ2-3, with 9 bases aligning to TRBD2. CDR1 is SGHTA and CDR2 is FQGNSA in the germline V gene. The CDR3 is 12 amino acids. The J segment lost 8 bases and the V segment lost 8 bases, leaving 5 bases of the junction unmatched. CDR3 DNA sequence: TGTGCCAGCGGGTTACTAGCGGGTACGCAGTATTTT. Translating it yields CASGLLAGTQYF.

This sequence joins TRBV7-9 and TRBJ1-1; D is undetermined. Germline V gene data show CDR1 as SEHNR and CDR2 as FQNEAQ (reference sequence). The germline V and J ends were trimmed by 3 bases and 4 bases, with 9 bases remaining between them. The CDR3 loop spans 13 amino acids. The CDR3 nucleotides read TGTGCCAGCAGCTTGATATCTCTCACTGAAGCTTTCTTT. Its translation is CASSLISLTEAFF.

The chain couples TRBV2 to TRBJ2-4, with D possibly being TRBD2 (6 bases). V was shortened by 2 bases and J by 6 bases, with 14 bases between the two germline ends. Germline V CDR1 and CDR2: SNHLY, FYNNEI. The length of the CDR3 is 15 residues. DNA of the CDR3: TGTGCCAGCAGTGAATCTCCGGGGGTGGGAAACATTCAGTACTTC. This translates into CASSESPGVGNIQYF.

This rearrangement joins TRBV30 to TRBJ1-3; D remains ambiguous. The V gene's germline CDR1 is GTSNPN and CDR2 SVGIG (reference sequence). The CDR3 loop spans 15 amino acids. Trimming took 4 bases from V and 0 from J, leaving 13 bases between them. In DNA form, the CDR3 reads TGTGCCTGGAATGAAGGTGTTCTCTCTGGAAACACCATATATTTT. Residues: CAWNEGVLSGNTIYF.

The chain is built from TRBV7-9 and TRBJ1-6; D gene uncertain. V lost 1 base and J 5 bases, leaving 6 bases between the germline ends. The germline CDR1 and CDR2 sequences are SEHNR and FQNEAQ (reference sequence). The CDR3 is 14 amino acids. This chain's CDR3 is CASSLGSDNSPLHF. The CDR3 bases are TGTGCCAGCAGCTTAGGGTCAGATAATTCACCCCTCCACTTT.

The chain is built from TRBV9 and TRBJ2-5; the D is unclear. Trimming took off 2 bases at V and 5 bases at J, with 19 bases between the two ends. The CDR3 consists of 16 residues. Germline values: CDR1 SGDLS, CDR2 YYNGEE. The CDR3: CASSVSTDGRIETQYF. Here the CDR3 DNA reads TGTGCCAGCAGCGTTTCGACGGACGGACGCATCGAGACCCAGTACTTC.

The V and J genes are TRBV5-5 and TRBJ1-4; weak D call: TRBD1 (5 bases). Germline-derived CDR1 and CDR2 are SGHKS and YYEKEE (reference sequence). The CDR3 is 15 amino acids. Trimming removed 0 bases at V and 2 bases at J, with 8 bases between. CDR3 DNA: TGTGCCAGCAGCTTGGTTGGGGGTACTAATGAAAAACTGTTTTTT. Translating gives CASSLVGGTNEKLFF.